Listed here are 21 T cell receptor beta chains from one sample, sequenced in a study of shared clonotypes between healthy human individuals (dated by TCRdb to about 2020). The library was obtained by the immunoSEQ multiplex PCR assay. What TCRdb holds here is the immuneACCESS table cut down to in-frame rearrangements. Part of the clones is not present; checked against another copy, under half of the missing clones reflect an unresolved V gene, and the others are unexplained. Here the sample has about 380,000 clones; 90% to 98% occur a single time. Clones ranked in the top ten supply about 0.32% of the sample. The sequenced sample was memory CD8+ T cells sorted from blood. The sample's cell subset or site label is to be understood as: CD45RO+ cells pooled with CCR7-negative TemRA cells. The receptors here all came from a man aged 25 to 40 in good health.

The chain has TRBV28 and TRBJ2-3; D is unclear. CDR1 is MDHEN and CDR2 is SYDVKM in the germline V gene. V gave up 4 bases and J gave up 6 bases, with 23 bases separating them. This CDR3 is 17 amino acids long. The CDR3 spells CASSSDLWTHETDTQYF. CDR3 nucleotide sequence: TGTGCCAGCAGTTCCGACTTATGGACCCATGAAACGGATACGCAGTATTTT.

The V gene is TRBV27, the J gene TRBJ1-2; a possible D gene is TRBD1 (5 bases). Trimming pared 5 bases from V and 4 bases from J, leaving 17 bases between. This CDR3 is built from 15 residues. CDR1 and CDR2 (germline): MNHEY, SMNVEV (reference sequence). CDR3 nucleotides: TGTGCCAGCAGTCCCCACCGTGGGGGGGGCTATGGCTACACCTTC. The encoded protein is CASSPHRGGGYGYTF.

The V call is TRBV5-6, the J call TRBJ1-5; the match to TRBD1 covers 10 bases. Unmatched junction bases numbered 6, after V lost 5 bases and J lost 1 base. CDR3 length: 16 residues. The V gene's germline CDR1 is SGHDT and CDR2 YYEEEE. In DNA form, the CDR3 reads TGTGCCAGCAGTCGATGGGACAGGGGCAGCAATCAGCCCCAGCATTTT. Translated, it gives CASSRWDRGSNQPQHF.

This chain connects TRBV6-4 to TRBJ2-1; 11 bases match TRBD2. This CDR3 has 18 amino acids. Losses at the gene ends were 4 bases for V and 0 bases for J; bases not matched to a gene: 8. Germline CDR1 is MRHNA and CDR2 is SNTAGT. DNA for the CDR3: TGTGCCAGCAGTGCGGTAGCGGGAGGGCCGAGCTCCTACAATGAGCAGTTCTTC. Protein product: CASSAVAGGPSSYNEQFF.

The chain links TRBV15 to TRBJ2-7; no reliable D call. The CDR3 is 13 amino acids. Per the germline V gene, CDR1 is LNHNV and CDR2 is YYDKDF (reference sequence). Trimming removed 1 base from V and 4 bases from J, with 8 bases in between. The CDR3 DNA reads TGTGCCACCAGCAGAGGACTGCGTTACGAGCAGTACTTC. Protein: CATSRGLRYEQYF.

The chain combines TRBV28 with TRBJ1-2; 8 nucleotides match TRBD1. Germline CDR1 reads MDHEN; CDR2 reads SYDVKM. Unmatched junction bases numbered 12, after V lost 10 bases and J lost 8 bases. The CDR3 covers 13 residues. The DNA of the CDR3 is TGTGCCACCACTTTGACAGGGGCCATCGGCTACACCTTC. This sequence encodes CATTLTGAIGYTF.

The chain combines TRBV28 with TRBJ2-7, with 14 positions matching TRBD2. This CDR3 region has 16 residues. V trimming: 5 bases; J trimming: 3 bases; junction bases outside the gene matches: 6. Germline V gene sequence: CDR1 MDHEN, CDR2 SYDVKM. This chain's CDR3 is CASSPGLAGGYYEQYF. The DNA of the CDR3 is TGTGCCAGCAGTCCTGGACTAGCGGGAGGCTACTACGAGCAGTACTTC.

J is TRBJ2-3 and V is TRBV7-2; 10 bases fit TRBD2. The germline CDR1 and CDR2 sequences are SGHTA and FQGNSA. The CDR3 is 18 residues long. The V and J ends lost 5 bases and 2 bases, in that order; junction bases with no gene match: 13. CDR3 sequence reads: CASSPLGRSGGYTDTQYF. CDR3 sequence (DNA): TGTGCCAGCAGCCCCCTGGGGCGTAGCGGGGGGTACACAGATACGCAGTATTTT.

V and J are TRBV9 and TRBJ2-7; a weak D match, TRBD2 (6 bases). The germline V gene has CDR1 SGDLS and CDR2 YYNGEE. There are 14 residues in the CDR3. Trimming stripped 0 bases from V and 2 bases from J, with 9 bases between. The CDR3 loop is CASSVAGAAYEQYF. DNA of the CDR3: TGTGCCAGCAGCGTAGCGGGAGCGGCCTACGAGCAGTACTTC. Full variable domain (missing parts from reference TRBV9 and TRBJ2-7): DSGVTQTPKHLITATGQRVTLRCSPRSGDLSVYWYQQSLDQGLQFLIQYYNGEERAKGNILERFSAQQFPDLHSELNLSSLELGDSALYFCASSVAGAAYEQYFGPGTRLTVT.

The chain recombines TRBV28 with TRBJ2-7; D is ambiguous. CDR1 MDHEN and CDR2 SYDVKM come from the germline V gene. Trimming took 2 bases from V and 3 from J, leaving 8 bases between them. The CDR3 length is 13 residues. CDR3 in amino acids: CASSLVKSYEQYF. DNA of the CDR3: TGTGCCAGCAGTTTAGTGAAAAGCTACGAGCAGTACTTC. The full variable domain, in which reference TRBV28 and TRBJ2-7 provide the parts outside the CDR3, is DVKVTQSSRYLVKRTGEKVFLECVQDMDHENMFWYRQDPGLGLRLIYFSYDVKMKEKGDIPEGYSVSREKKERFSLILESASTNQTSMYLCASSLVKSYEQYFGPGTRLTVT.

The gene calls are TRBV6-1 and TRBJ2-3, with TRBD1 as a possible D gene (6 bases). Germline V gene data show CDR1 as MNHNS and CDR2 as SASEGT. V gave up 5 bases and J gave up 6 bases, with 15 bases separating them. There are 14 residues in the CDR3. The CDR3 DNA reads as TGTGCCAGCAGTCCTCGGTGGGGGCCGGATACGCAGTATTTT. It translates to CASSPRWGPDTQYF.

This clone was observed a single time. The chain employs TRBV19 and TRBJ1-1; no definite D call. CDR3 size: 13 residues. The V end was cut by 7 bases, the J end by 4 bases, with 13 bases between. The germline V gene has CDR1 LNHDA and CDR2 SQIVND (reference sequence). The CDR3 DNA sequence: TGTGCCAGTATAGAGTGGGGTAGCACTGAAGCTTTCTTT. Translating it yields CASIEWGSTEAFF.

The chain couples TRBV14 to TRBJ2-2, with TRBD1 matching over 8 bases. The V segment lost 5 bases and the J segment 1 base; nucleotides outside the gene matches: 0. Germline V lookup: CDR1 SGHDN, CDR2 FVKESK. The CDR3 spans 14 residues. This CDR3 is CASSGQGNTGELFF. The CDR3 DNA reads TGTGCCAGCAGCGGACAGGGGAACACCGGGGAGCTGTTTTTT.

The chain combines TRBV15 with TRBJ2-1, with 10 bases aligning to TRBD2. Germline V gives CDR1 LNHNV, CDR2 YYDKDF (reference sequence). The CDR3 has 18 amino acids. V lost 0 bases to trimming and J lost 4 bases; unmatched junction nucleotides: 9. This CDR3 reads CATSRDPHSGRSYNEQFF. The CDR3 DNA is TGTGCCACCAGCAGAGACCCTCATAGCGGGAGGAGTTACAATGAGCAGTTCTTC. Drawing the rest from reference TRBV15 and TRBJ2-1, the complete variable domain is DAMVIQNPRYQVTQFGKPVTLSCSQTLNHNVMYWYQQKSSQAPKLLFHYYDKDFNNEADTPDNFQSRRPNTSFCFLDIRSPGLGDTAMYLCATSRDPHSGRSYNEQFFGPGTRLTVL.

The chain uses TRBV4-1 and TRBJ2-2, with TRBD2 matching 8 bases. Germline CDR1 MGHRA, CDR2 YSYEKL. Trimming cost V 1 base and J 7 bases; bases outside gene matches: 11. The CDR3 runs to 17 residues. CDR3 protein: CASSQVVLAGVGGELFF. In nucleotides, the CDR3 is TGCGCCAGCAGCCAAGTCGTGCTAGCGGGCGTAGGCGGGGAGCTGTTTTTT.

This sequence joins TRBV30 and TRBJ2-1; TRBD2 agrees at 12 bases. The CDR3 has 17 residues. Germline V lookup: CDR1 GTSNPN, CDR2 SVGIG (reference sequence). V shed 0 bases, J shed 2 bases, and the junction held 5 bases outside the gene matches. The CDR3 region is CAWSVRRTSGTYNEQFF. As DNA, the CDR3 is TGTGCCTGGAGTGTACGGAGGACTAGCGGGACCTACAATGAGCAGTTCTTC.

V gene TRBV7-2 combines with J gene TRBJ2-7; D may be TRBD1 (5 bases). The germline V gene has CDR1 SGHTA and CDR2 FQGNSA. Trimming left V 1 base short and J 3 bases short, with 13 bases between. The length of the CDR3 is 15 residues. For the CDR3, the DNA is TGTGCCAGCAGCTTAGTCGGACAAGTAAGCTACGAGCAGTACTTC. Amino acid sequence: CASSLVGQVSYEQYF.

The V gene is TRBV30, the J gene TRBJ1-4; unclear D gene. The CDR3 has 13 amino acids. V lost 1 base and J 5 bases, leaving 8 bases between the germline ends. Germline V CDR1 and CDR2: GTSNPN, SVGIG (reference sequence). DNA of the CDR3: TGTGCCTGGAGTGGTGAAGACAATGAAAAACTGTTTTTT. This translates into CAWSGEDNEKLFF.

CDR3 nucleotide sequence: TGTGCCAGCAGGGGGACAGGCCCCTACGAGCAGTACTTC. The encoded protein is CASRGTGPYEQYF. V usage is TRBV6-5 and J usage is TRBJ2-7, with 8 bases that match TRBD1. Germline V gene sequence: CDR1 MNHEY, CDR2 SVGAGI. Losses at the gene ends were 6 bases for V and 2 bases for J; bases not matched to a gene: 3. The CDR3 contains 13 residues.

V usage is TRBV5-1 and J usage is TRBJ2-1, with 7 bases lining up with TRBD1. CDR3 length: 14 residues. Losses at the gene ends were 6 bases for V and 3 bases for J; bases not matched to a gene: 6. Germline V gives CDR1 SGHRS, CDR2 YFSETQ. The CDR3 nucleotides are TGCGCCAGCAAGACAGGGTCCTTCTACAATGAGCAGTTCTTC. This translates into CASKTGSFYNEQFF.

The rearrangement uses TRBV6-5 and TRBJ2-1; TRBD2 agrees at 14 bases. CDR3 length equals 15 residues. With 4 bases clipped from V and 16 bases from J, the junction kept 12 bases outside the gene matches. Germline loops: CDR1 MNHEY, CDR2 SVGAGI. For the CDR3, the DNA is TGTGCCAGCAGTTGCCCGGGACTAGCGGGAGTTAATCAATTCTTC. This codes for CASSCPGLAGVNQFF.